This T cell receptor beta chain was profiled in a study of blood T cells in healthy people across ages. Each donor supplied 7.5 to 10 milliliters of peripheral blood. It was with a sample-barcoded 5' primer and a J-beta primer mix that a second PCR of roughly 6 to 12 cycles was run. One entry per CDR3 protein results from TCRdb running MiXCR on the 5' RACE reads. Among hundreds of thousands of distinct CDR3 sequences listed, under 65% were seen once. Trimming left V 2 bases short and J 2 bases short, with 15 bases between. Germline V lookup: CDR1 KGHSH, CDR2 LQKENI. This CDR3 has 16 residues. The TCR originated in a woman aged 80 or over in good health. The chain is built from TRBV18 and TRBJ2-5, with D perhaps matching TRBD1 or TRBD2 (5 bases each). Sequencing was carried out using blood. CDR3 in DNA: TGTGCCAGCTCACCAATTAGACGGGACCCACAAGAGACCCAGTACTTC. Translating gives CASSPIRRDPQETQYF.